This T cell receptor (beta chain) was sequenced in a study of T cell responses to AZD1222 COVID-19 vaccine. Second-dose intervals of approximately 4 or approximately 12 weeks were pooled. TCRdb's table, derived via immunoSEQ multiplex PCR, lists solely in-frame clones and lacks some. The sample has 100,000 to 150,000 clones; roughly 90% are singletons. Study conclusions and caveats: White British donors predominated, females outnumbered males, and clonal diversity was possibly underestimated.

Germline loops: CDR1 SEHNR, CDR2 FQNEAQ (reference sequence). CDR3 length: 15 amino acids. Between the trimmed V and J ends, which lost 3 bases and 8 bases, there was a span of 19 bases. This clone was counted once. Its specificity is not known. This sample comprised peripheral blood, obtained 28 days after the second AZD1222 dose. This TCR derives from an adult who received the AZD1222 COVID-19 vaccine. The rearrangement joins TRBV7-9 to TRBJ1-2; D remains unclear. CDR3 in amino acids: CASSFSDLRGGGYTF. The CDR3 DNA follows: TGTGCCAGCAGCTTCTCGGACCTCCGGGGTGGCGGCTACACCTTC.